This T cell receptor beta chain originates from a study of shared clonotypes between healthy human individuals. For the study at large: Each donor's CD8 memory used one plate, CD8 naive two, each CD4 subset three. Study-wide points: Though the depth was large, rarefaction showed that sorted-subset sequencing was incomplete. The study sampled only blood, and tissue repertoires likely differ.

TCRdb's table, derived via immunoSEQ multiplex PCR, lists solely in-frame clones and lacks some. The profile shows around 2,000,000 clones, 85% to 95% of them singletons. This CDR3 spans 12 amino acids. The V end was cut by 4 bases, the J end by 2 bases, with 4 bases between. Per the germline V gene, CDR1 is SGHKS and CDR2 is YYEKEE (reference sequence). In regard to this clone: Its antigen is not known.

CD45RA+ naive and CD45RA-negative memory subsets were separated from CD4+ cells. Sequencing input: naive CD4+ T cells sorted from blood. Subset described: CD45RA+ positively selected. This TCR came from a man between 18 and 35 years old in good health. V is TRBV5-5 and J is TRBJ1-3; D uncertain. The CDR3 here is CASSAPGNTIYF. Written as DNA, the CDR3 is TGTGCCAGCAGCGCACCTGGAAACACCATATATTTT.